This TCR beta chain derives from a study of T cells in Graves' hyperthyroidism and ophthalmopathy. Trimming cost V 1 base and J 4 bases; bases outside gene matches: 6. Germline V gene sequence: CDR1 DFQATT, CDR2 SNEGSKA (reference sequence). The CDR3 sequence is 14 residues long. The investigators amplified TCR beta CDR3 regions from RNA transcripts. First-round RT-PCR with HTBI primers amplified the TCR CDR3 region. TCRdb fed the multiplex PCR reads into MiXCR, producing one record per CDR3 protein. The sample lists about 360,000 distinct CDR3 sequences, less than 15% occurring once. Exclusion followed for patients with uncontrolled infection, other autoimmune disease, pregnancy or lactation.

V usage is TRBV20-1 and J usage is TRBJ1-1; 7 bases are shared with TRBD1. This receptor was taken from a woman aged 18-29 years with Graves' hyperthyroidism. The sequenced sample consisted of blood. CDR3 nucleotides: TGCAGTGCTAGAGCTCCAGGGGGGAGCACTGAAGCTTTCTTT. It specifies CSARAPGGSTEAFF.